This T cell receptor (beta chain) was sequenced in a study of blood T cell repertoires in COVID-19. Clones were sequenced by immunoSEQ multiplex PCR, and TCRdb holds only the in-frame ones, with some missing. This table has more than 100,000 clones, 90% appearing once. This CDR3 is built from 14 residues. The V gene's germline CDR1 is SGHRS and CDR2 YFSETQ. V was pared by 1 base and J by 1 base, with 1 base of the junction left unmatched. The genes are TRBV5-1 and TRBJ1-1; the match to TRBD1 covers 7 bases. The source material was peripheral blood. This TCR was sampled from a woman aged 60-70 years with COVID-19, enrolled during active disease. In DNA, the CDR3 is TGCGCCAGCAGCTTGACAGGGGAGAACACTGAAGCTTTCTTT. This encodes CASSLTGENTEAFF.